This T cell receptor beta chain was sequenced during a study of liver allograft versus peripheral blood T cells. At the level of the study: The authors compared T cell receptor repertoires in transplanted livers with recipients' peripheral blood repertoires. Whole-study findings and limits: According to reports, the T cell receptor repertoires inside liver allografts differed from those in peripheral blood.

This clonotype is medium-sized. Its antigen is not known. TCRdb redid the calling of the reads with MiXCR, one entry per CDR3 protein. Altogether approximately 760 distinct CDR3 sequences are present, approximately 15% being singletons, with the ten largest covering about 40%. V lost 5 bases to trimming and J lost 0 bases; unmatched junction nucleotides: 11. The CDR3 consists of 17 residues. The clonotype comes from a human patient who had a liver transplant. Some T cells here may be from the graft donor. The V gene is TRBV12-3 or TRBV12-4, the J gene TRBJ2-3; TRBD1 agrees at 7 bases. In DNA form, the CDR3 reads TGTGCCAGCAGTCCTTCGAGGGGGCAGTTAAGCACAGATACGCAGTATTTT. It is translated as CASSPSRGQLSTDTQYF.